Presented here are 2 T cell receptor beta chains from one specimen sequenced in a study of OX40 agonist ivuxolimab in advanced cancers. The data were produced by immunoSEQ multiplex PCR, yet TCRdb's version contains in-frame clones alone and is incomplete. This table has fewer than 80,000 clones, 77% appearing once. The sequencing here drew on CD4+ or CD8+ T cells sorted from blood, taken in a trial of the OX40 agonist ivuxolimab. All receptors come from an adult with an advanced solid tumor such as melanoma, head and neck, liver or kidney cancer.

This sequence joins TRBV10-2 and TRBJ2-3; 8 nucleotides match TRBD2. The CDR3 has 14 residues. Germline-derived CDR1 and CDR2 are WSHSY and SAAADI. Trimming cost V 6 bases and J 0 bases; bases outside gene matches: 2. The DNA of the CDR3 is TGCGCCAGCAGCCGGGGGGGCAGCACAGATACGCAGTATTTT. This encodes CASSRGGSTDTQYF.

CDR3 in DNA: TGCGCCAGCAGCGGGGTAGGTCCCTCTGGAAACACCATATATTTT. This codes for CASSGVGPSGNTIYF. This sequence joins TRBV5-1 and TRBJ1-3; no clear D. Trimming pared 4 bases from V and 0 bases from J, leaving 11 bases between. The CDR3 has 15 residues. Looked up from germline, CDR1 is SGHRS and CDR2 is YFSETQ. The full variable domain, completed using reference TRBV5-1 and TRBJ1-3, is KAGVTQTPRYLIKTRGQQVTLSCSPISGHRSVSWYQQTPGQGLQFLFEYFSETQRNKGNFPGRFSGRQFSNSRSEMNVSTLELGDSALYLCASSGVGPSGNTIYFGEGSWLTVV.